A single T cell receptor (beta chain) is shown here with its context. No cognate antigen has been identified for it. No much larger clone is present one base from it, and per-base qualities are unavailable. In light of the paper, this sample's time point label describes: about 28 days (+/-7) after the second vaccine dose. AZD1222 recipients with second doses at about 4 weeks or about 12 weeks were pooled, because spike-specific TCR depth and breadth did not differ between schedules. Vaccinee samples were obtained from the UK trials COV001 and COV002, which included a single-blind randomized controlled phase 2/3 trial of AZD1222 (ChAdOx1 nCoV-19) in healthy adults. For TCRbeta chain sequencing, PBMC samples were collected from trial participants at day 0 and at day 28 after the second dose. This entry comes from a study of T cell responses to AZD1222 COVID-19 vaccine (dated by TCRdb to the early 2020s). For the wider study: A total of just over 230 trial participants underwent TCR sequencing, of whom 200 to 220 had received two doses of AZD1222 and around 25 had received two doses of the MenACWY control vaccine. Trial participants were enrolled by age into subgroups of 18-55, 56-69 and 70-plus years, and about 150, 27 and 61 TCR-sequenced participants, respectively, were included in these subgroups.

The CDR3 regions of human TCRbeta chains were subjected to immunosequencing. Under the source paper's analysis protocol: Repertoire TCRs were matched against a reference library of SARS-CoV-2-specific TCRs generated with the MIRA antigen-specificity platform. Breadth was defined as the fraction of unique TCRs that were SARS-CoV-2-associated. Depth was defined as the fraction of total T cells that were SARS-CoV-2-associated. Using the MIRA data, every spike-specific TCR was mapped to the spike region that the TCR reacted to and assigned to either a CD4 or a CD8 class. Log10-transformed breadth and depth values were compared by one-way ANOVA with Sidak's multiple comparisons tests. In its TCRdb copy, this immuneACCESS table keeps in-frame sequences only and misses some clones. Where compared with another copy, unresolved V genes explain less than half of these, and the others have no known cause. The V and J calls and clone size come from that table; D and trimming were worked out from the DNA. In all, the sample holds fewer than 130,000 clones, and roughly 89% of those were seen once. 2% to 3% of the sample goes to the ten largest clones.

General study outcomes and caveats: The 56-69-year group was small, and its depth increase did not reach significance, likely because of low power. CD4 TCRs associated with the vaccine covered the entire spike protein, and the dominant responses were in regions 160-218 and 743-854. Participants were mostly white British, with more females than males. The authors suggested clonal diversity may have been underestimated. Epitopes outside the regions mutated in the B.1.351 and B.1.1.7 variants were reportedly recognized by nearly half of the unique spike-specific TCRs. A significant rise in spike-specific TCR breadth and depth was observed after two AZD1222 doses relative to day 0 and relative to MenACWY recipients. Because no samples from the day 14 peak response were available, repertoires could be characterized only after the peak T cell response. Conclusions about previously exposed vaccinees are limited, since just five to seven AZD1222 recipients were seropositive for SARS-CoV-2 at baseline.

Trimming takes 1 base from V and 2 bases from J, and the germline ends sit 9 bases apart. CDR1 is given as SGHTA and CDR2 as FQGNSA, both from the germline V gene. The CDR3 goes from the cysteine to the phenylalanine over 15 residues. Left in the record is the CDR3 DNA by itself, 45 bases read in frame from the first base. The source material was peripheral blood, sampled 28 days after the second AZD1222 dose. The V and J genes are TRBV7-2 and TRBJ2-1; a tentative D match to TRBD1 spans 6 bases. This receptor was obtained from an adult who received the AZD1222 COVID-19 vaccine. The sequenced DNA: TGTGCCAGCAGCTTAGGAAGGGGGACCTACAATGAGCAGTTCTTC. Its protein product is CASSLGRGTYNEQFF.